The T cell receptor (beta chain) under discussion was sequenced for a study of T cells in Graves' hyperthyroidism and ophthalmopathy. It was 10 ml of fresh peripheral blood that supplied the PBMCs. This CDR3 is 20 amino acids long. Per the germline V gene, CDR1 is PRHDT and CDR2 is FYEKMQ (reference sequence). V shed 3 bases, J shed 4 bases, and the junction held 23 bases outside the gene matches. Researchers amplified the TCR beta CDR3 regions from RNA transcripts. HTBI primers drove first-round RT-PCR of the TCR CDR3. MiXCR, applied by TCRdb to the multiplex PCR reads, yields one record per CDR3 protein. The sample lists about 610,000 distinct CDR3 sequences; 14% to 15% were seen once.

The sample comprised blood. This TCR derives from a woman between 40 and 55 years old with Graves' ophthalmopathy. The rearrangement joins TRBV13 to TRBJ1-2; 7 bases align to TRBD1. As DNA, the CDR3 is TGTGCCAGCAGCTTTCAGAGATCCGGGACAGCAAACCCAACACTCTATGGCTACACCTTC. Protein sequence: CASSFQRSGTANPTLYGYTF.